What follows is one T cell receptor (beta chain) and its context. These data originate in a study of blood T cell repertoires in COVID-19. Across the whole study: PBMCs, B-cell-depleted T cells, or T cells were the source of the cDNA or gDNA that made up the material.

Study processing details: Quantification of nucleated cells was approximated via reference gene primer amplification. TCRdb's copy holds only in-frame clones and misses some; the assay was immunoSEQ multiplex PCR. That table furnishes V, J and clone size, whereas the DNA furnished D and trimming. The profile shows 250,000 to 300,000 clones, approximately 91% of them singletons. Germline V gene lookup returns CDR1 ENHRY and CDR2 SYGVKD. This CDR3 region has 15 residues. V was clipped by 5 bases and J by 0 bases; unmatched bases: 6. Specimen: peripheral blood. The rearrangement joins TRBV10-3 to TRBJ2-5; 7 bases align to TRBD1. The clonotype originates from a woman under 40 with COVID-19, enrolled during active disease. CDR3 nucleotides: TGTGCCATCAGTCCCACAGGGGTGTACCAAGAGACCCAGTACTTC. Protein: CAISPTGVYQETQYF.